Each of the 27 T cell receptor beta chains below was sequenced from the same sample in a study of shared clonotypes between healthy human individuals. Method: immunoSEQ multiplex PCR; TCRdb's copy keeps in-frame clones and lacks some. The table shows more than 1.2 million clones, with approximately 98.5% occurring only once. Sequencing input: naive CD4+ T cells sorted from blood. Subset specified: CD45RA+ positively selected. These receptors came from a young man in good health.

This clone was recorded a few times. This sequence joins TRBV28 and TRBJ2-1; 11 bases fit TRBD2. This CDR3 region has 15 residues. Germline CDR1 is MDHEN and CDR2 is SYDVKM. Losses at the gene ends were 7 bases for V and 8 bases for J; bases not matched to a gene: 10. Here the CDR3 DNA reads TGTGCCAGCACCCATAGCGGGAGGGCCTTCTATGAGCAGTTCTTC. Translating gives CASTHSGRAFYEQFF.

This clone was recorded once. J is TRBJ2-3 and V is TRBV5-1; TRBD2 matches at 11 bases. Germline-derived CDR1 and CDR2 are SGHRS and YFSETQ. Losses at the gene ends were 2 bases for V and 7 bases for J; bases not matched to a gene: 6. There are 15 residues in the CDR3. DNA for the CDR3: TGCGCCAGCAGCTTCGCAACTAGCGGGAGAAATACGCAGTATTTT. It yields the protein CASSFATSGRNTQYF.

This chain connects TRBV14 to TRBJ1-5; D unclear. The CDR3 covers 15 residues. The ends were cut back, 2 bases at V and 11 bases at J, with 19 bases in the middle. Germline V gives CDR1 SGHDN, CDR2 FVKESK. CDR3 DNA sequence: TGTGCCAGCAGCCAAAGGAGTCCGGGCCGGGAGTCCCAGCATTTT. Its translation is CASSQRSPGRESQHF. Full variable domain (outside the CDR3, taken from reference TRBV14 and TRBJ1-5): EAGVTQFPSHSVIEKGQTVTLRCDPISGHDNLYWYRRVMGKEIKFLLHFVKESKQDESGMPNNRFLAERTGGTYSTLKVQPAELEDSGVYFCASSQRSPGRESQHFGDGTRLSIL.

The rearrangement uses TRBV19 and TRBJ1-4; 9 nucleotides align to TRBD1. CDR3 size: 16 residues. CDR1 and CDR2 (germline): LNHDA, SQIVND (reference sequence). V lost 7 bases, J lost 6 bases, and 12 bases stayed unmatched. In DNA form, the CDR3 reads TGTGCCAGTATGGGCTACCCGGGACAGGGAGATGAAAAACTGTTTTTT. Residues: CASMGYPGQGDEKLFF.

The chain combines TRBV5-4 with TRBJ1-2; D uncertain. The germline V gene encodes CDR1 SGHNT and CDR2 YYREEE (reference sequence). The CDR3 contains 13 residues. V lost 2 bases, J lost 4 bases, and 9 bases lay in between. The CDR3: CASSLDGIYGYTF. Here the CDR3 DNA reads TGTGCCAGCAGCTTAGATGGGATCTATGGCTACACCTTC.

The rearrangement links TRBV5-5 to TRBJ1-2; D remains unclear. The CDR3 consists of 14 residues. The V end lost 0 bases, the J end lost 2 bases, and 8 bases lay between the germline ends. Germline V CDR1 and CDR2: SGHKS, YYEKEE (reference sequence). CDR3 residues: CASSLASMNYGYTF. In nucleotides, the CDR3 is TGTGCCAGCAGCTTGGCTTCTATGAACTATGGCTACACCTTC.

The chain joins TRBV5-1 to TRBJ2-1; D is unresolved. This CDR3 region has 14 residues. V lost 7 bases and J lost 4, with 15 bases in between. From germline, CDR1 is SGHRS and CDR2 YFSETQ. This chain's CDR3 is CASVFYGSYNEQFF. The CDR3 DNA sequence: TGCGCCAGCGTCTTTTACGGGTCGTACAATGAGCAGTTCTTC.

The rearrangement links TRBV5-1 to TRBJ1-2; possible D gene TRBD1, 5 bases. Germline V lookup: CDR1 SGHRS, CDR2 YFSETQ. This CDR3 region has 16 residues. V dropped 4 bases and J dropped 6 bases, with 22 bases sitting between them. The CDR3 sequence: CASSPQTSDRGNGYTF. The CDR3 DNA is TGCGCCAGCAGCCCCCAAACCTCGGATAGGGGAAATGGCTACACCTTC. The full variable domain, rest sourced from reference TRBV5-1 and TRBJ1-2, is KAGVTQTPRYLIKTRGQQVTLSCSPISGHRSVSWYQQTPGQGLQFLFEYFSETQRNKGNFPGRFSGRQFSNSRSEMNVSTLELGDSALYLCASSPQTSDRGNGYTFGSGTRLTVV.

The rearrangement links TRBV6-1 to TRBJ1-5, with TRBD1 identical over 8 bases. The germline CDR1 and CDR2 sequences are MNHNS and SASEGT. V shed 5 bases, J shed 5 bases, and the junction held 2 bases outside the gene matches. The CDR3 is 13 amino acids. CDR3 region: CASSKQGDQPQHF. In DNA form, the CDR3 reads TGTGCCAGCAGTAAACAGGGGGATCAGCCCCAGCATTTT.

This clone has just one count. The genes are TRBV9 and TRBJ2-2, with a weak D call TRBD2 (6 bases). CDR1 and CDR2 (germline): SGDLS, YYNGEE. V shed 0 bases and J shed 3 bases, with 15 bases lying between them. The CDR3 contains 17 residues. The CDR3 region is CASSVAGPGGDTGELFF. The CDR3, as DNA: TGTGCCAGCAGCGTAGCGGGACCCGGAGGGGACACCGGGGAGCTGTTTTTT.

V usage is TRBV19 and J usage is TRBJ2-7; D remains unclear. V was cut by 6 bases and J by 0 bases, with 9 bases left in between. From germline, CDR1 is LNHDA and CDR2 SQIVND (reference sequence). The CDR3 extends over 13 amino acids. The CDR3 sequence is CASSPAASYEQYF. CDR3 nucleotides: TGTGCCAGTAGCCCTGCCGCCTCCTACGAGCAGTACTTC.

As for this clone: Other DNA variants within this sample encode the same CDR3. This chain uses TRBV29-1 with TRBJ2-1, with D maybe TRBD1 (6 bases). This CDR3 comprises 11 residues. The germline V gene has CDR1 SQVTM and CDR2 ANQGSEA. Between the trimmed V and J ends, which lost 6 bases and 4 bases, there was a span of 7 bases. The CDR3 DNA reads as TGCAGCGTAGACAGGTACAATGAGCAGTTCTTC. Its translation is CSVDRYNEQFF.

This chain joins TRBV2 and TRBJ2-5; maybe TRBD1 (5 bases). The CDR3 runs to 15 residues. Between the trimmed V and J ends, which lost 3 bases and 0 bases, there was a span of 11 bases. Germline V CDR1 and CDR2: SNHLY, FYNNEI. The CDR3 loop reads CASSDSQGDQETQYF. CDR3 in DNA: TGTGCCAGCAGTGATTCCCAGGGTGACCAAGAGACCCAGTACTTC.

The genes are TRBV7-2 and TRBJ2-1, with D maybe TRBD2 (5 bases). Germline lookup yields CDR1 SGHTA and CDR2 FQGNSA. The CDR3 totals 14 residues. Trimming took 5 bases from V and 5 from J, leaving 13 bases between them. CDR3 nucleotides: TGTGCCAGCAGCCCCCCGCCCGGGGACAATGAGCAGTTCTTC. This gives the protein CASSPPPGDNEQFF.

The chain employs TRBV5-6 and TRBJ2-5, with D perhaps given as TRBD1 or TRBD2 (5 bases each). This CDR3 comprises 17 residues. Deletions cut 4 bases from V and 0 bases from J, with 19 bases between. CDR1 is SGHDT, CDR2 YYEEEE, per germline. The CDR3 region is CASSNTIDGAYQETQYF. The CDR3 DNA follows: TGTGCCAGCAGCAACACCATTGACGGGGCTTACCAAGAGACCCAGTACTTC.

This clone was seen just once. The CDR3 spells CASSPPWGEDTGELFF. In DNA form, the CDR3 reads TGTGCCAGCAGTCCCCCCTGGGGGGAAGACACCGGGGAGCTGTTTTTT. The chain recombines TRBV5-5 with TRBJ2-2, with a weak D call TRBD2 (6 bases). Trimming shortened V by 5 bases and J by 3 bases, and 17 bases separated the two germline ends. The CDR3 sequence is 16 residues long. Germline loops: CDR1 SGHKS, CDR2 YYEKEE (reference sequence).

V usage is TRBV11-2 and J usage is TRBJ2-7; D not resolved. The CDR3 consists of 14 residues. Per germline, CDR1 SGHAT and CDR2 FQNNGV. Trimming stripped 3 bases from V and 5 bases from J, with 14 bases between. This CDR3 reads CASSFPGSKDEQYF. CDR3 bases: TGTGCCAGCAGCTTTCCGGGTTCTAAGGACGAGCAGTACTTC.

The chain combines TRBV11-3 with TRBJ2-5; D gene uncertain. The CDR3 is 15 amino acids. Germline assignment: CDR1 SGHNT and CDR2 YENEEA. Trimming shortened V by 1 base and J by 2 bases, and 11 bases separated the two germline ends. The CDR3 nucleotides read TGTGCCAGCAGCTTAGGTCTGGGTGGGCAAGAGACCCAGTACTTC. Translating gives CASSLGLGGQETQYF.

The genes are TRBV7-9 and TRBJ2-4; TRBD2 matches 9 bases. Per the germline V gene, CDR1 is SEHNR and CDR2 is FQNEAQ (reference sequence). Trimming cost V 5 bases and J 0 bases; bases outside gene matches: 8. The CDR3 length is 17 residues. The CDR3 DNA follows: TGTGCCAGCAGCCCAGAGGGGACTAGCCGAGCCAAAAACATTCAGTACTTC. Translation gives CASSPEGTSRAKNIQYF. The entire variable domain, with the rest obtained from reference TRBV7-9 and TRBJ2-4, is as follows: DTGVSQNPRHKITKRGQNVTFRCDPISEHNRLYWYRQTLGQGPEFLTYFQNEAQLEKSRLLSDRFSAERPKGSFSTLEIQRTEQGDSAMYLCASSPEGTSRAKNIQYFGAGTRLSVL.

A single count supports this clone. CDR3 in DNA: TGCGCCACCCTGGGACAGCTGGAGACCCAGTACTTC. As protein: CATLGQLETQYF. The rearrangement joins TRBV10-2 to TRBJ2-5; TRBD1 matches at 7 bases. Germline V gene sequence: CDR1 WSHSY, CDR2 SAAADI. The CDR3 consists of 12 residues. V lost 10 bases, J lost 5 bases, and 7 bases stayed unmatched.

The chain couples TRBV28 to TRBJ1-5; possibly TRBD1 for D (5 bases). Trimming left V 6 bases short and J 0 bases short, with 18 bases between. The CDR3 covers 17 residues. CDR1 and CDR2 (germline): MDHEN, SYDVKM. Here the CDR3 reads CASSRTLRGYSNQPQHF. For the CDR3, the DNA is TGTGCCAGCAGCCGGACACTCCGGGGTTATAGCAATCAGCCCCAGCATTTT.

The J gene is TRBJ2-3, the V gene TRBV9; possible D gene TRBD2, 6 bases. Trimming shortened V by 0 bases and J by 2 bases, and 13 bases separated the two germline ends. There are 16 residues in the CDR3. Germline V gene sequence: CDR1 SGDLS, CDR2 YYNGEE. The CDR3 nucleotides are TGTGCCAGCAGCGTAGCCGGCGGGATGAACACAGATACGCAGTATTTT. Protein product: CASSVAGGMNTDTQYF.

The chain links TRBV4-3 to TRBJ1-1; D is unresolved. CDR3 length equals 14 residues. In germline, CDR1 is LGHNA, CDR2 YSLEER. V lost 0 bases to trimming and J lost 3 bases, with 8 bases between them. Here the CDR3 reads CASSQDTIHTEAFF. The CDR3 DNA sequence: TGCGCCAGCAGCCAAGATACCATCCACACTGAAGCTTTCTTT.

The rearrangement links TRBV19 to TRBJ2-5; D remains unclear. The V end lost 3 bases, the J end lost 1 base, and 9 bases lay between the germline ends. Germline assignment: CDR1 LNHDA and CDR2 SQIVND (reference sequence). This CDR3 has 14 amino acids. CDR3 in amino acids: CASSMIGFQETQYF. CDR3 nucleotide sequence: TGTGCCAGTAGTATGATCGGGTTCCAAGAGACCCAGTACTTC.

This rearrangement joins TRBV29-1 to TRBJ1-2; D is unresolved. The V end was cut by 4 bases, the J end by 13 bases, with 25 bases between. The CDR3 is 14 residues long. Germline V gives CDR1 SQVTM, CDR2 ANQGSEA. CDR3 coding DNA: TGCAGCGTTGGCATCATCGCGCAGGAGTCCCGATCCACCTTC. Encoded protein: CSVGIIAQESRSTF.

The V gene is TRBV11-2, the J gene TRBJ2-1; 12 positions agree with TRBD2. The V gene's germline CDR1 is SGHAT and CDR2 FQNNGV. This CDR3 has 16 amino acids. Trimming removed 0 bases from V and 5 bases from J; junction bases left unmatched: 2. For the CDR3, the DNA is TGTGCCAGCAGCTTAGATGGACTAGCGGGGCACAATGAGCAGTTCTTC. Translated: CASSLDGLAGHNEQFF.

This chain uses TRBV10-3 with TRBJ2-3; D perhaps matches TRBD2 (5 bases). Germline lookup yields CDR1 ENHRY and CDR2 SYGVKD. The CDR3 contains 15 residues. Trimming cost V 3 bases and J 3 bases, with 13 bases left between them. The CDR3 DNA sequence: TGTGCCATCAGTGATAGGAATAGCGTGACAGATACGCAGTATTTT. It translates to CAISDRNSVTDTQYF.